The 3 T cell receptor beta chains in this list originate from one sample, sequenced in a study of blood T cell repertoires in COVID-19. Data came from immunoSEQ multiplex PCR; TCRdb stores just in-frame clones and leaves some out. The sample contains some 45,000 clones, 70% to 85% of which appear only once. Sequences were obtained from peripheral blood. The receptors derive from a man in his sixties with acute or convalescent COVID-19.

The chain uses TRBV6-5 and TRBJ2-7; 9 nucleotides match TRBD1. This CDR3 region has 15 residues. The junction had 6 bases not matched to a gene; V was cut back by 0 bases and J by 6 bases. Germline V gene sequence: CDR1 MNHEY, CDR2 SVGAGI. CDR3 sequence reads: CASSYSLGQGSEQYF. Here the CDR3 DNA reads TGTGCCAGCAGTTACTCTTTGGGACAGGGTTCCGAGCAGTACTTC.

This clone turned up a few times. This chain joins TRBV30 and TRBJ1-1; the D gene is possibly TRBD1 (6 bases). The CDR3 has 15 residues. Trimming shortened V by 4 bases and J by 1 base, and 16 bases separated the two germline ends. Germline V gene data show CDR1 as GTSNPN and CDR2 as SVGIG (reference sequence). The chain's CDR3 is CAWTLPEGGNTEAFF. CDR3 in DNA: TGTGCCTGGACTTTACCGGAAGGGGGGAACACTGAAGCTTTCTTT.

The chain recombines TRBV11-2 with TRBJ2-7; 7 bases agree with TRBD1. V shed 4 bases and J 3 bases; nucleotides not matched to a gene: 6. CDR3 length equals 14 residues. Germline assignment: CDR1 SGHAT and CDR2 FQNNGV. CDR3 coding DNA: TGTGCCAGCAGCTCAGGACAGGCAGTCTACGAGCAGTACTTC. This sequence encodes CASSSGQAVYEQYF.